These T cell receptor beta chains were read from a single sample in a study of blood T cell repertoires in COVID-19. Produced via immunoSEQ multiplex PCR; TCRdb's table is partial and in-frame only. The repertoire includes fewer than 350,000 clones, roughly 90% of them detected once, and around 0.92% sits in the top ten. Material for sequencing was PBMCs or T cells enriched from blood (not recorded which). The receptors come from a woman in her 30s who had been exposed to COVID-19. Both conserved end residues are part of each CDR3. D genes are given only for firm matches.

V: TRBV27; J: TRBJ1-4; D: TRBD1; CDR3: CASRMTGSNEKLFF
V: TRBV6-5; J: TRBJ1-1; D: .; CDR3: CASVGGKAEAFF
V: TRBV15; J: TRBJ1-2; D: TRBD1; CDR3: CATSRGGGTTYGYTF
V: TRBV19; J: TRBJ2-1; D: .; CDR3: CASSIVTDEQFF
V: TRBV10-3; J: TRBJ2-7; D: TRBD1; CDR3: CAISESSGGPYEQYF
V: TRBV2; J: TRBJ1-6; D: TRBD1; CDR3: CASSEEGTGIPINNSPLHF
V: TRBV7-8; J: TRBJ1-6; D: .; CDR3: CASSFSENSPLHF
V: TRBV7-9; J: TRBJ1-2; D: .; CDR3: CASSRDSKEGYTF
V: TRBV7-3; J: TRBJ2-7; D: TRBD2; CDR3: CASSLVAGEHYEQYF
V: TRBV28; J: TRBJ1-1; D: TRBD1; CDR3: CASSSPRGTGSEMAFF
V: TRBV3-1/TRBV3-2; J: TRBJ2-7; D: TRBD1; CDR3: CASTRGQTYEQYF
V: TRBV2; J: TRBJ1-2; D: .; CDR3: CASSEGGHYGYTF
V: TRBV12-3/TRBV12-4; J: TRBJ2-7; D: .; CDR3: CASTGRPYEQYF
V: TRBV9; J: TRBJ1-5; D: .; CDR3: CASSVGVVDQPQHF
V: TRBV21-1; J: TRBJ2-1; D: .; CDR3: CASSSGQVRQFF
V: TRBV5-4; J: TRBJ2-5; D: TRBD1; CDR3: CASSSGQGRGETQYF
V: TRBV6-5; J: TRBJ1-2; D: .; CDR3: CASSYSGQANYGYTF
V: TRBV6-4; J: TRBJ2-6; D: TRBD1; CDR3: CASSDSGQSSGANVLTF
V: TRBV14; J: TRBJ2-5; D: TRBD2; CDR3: CASSLSTSIKETQYF